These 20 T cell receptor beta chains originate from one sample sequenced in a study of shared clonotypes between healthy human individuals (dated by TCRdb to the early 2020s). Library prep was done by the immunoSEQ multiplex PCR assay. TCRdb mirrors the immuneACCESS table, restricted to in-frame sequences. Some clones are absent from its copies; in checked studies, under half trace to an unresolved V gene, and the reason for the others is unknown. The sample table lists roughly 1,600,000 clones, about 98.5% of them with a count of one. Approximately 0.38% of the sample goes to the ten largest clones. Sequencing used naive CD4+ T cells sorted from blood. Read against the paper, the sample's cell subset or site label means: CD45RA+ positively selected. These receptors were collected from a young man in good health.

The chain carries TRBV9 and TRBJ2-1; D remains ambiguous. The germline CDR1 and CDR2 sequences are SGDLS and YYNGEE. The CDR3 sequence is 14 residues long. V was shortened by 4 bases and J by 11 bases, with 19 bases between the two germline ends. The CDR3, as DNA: TGTGCCAGCAGCCCGCGGACGCAGACCGAGAAGCAGTTCTTC. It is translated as CASSPRTQTEKQFF. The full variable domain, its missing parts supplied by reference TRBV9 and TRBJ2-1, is DSGVTQTPKHLITATGQRVTLRCSPRSGDLSVYWYQQSLDQGLQFLIQYYNGEERAKGNILERFSAQQFPDLHSELNLSSLELGDSALYFCASSPRTQTEKQFFGPGTRLTVL.

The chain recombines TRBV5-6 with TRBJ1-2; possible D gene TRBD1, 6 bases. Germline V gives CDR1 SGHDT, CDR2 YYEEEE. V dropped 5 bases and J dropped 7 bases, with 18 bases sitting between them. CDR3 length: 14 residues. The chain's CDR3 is CASRSTWGPSGYTF. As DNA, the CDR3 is TGTGCCAGCAGGAGTACATGGGGGCCGAGTGGCTACACCTTC. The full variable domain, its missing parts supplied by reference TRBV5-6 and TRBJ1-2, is DAGVTQSPTHLIKTRGQQVTLRCSPKSGHDTVSWYQQALGQGPQFIFQYYEEEERQRGNFPDRFSGHQFPNYSSELNVNALLLGDSALYLCASRSTWGPSGYTFGSGTRLTVV.

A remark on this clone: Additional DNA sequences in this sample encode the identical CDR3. The CDR3 region is CASSGTSGNNEQFF. The CDR3 DNA reads TGCGCCAGCAGTGGAACTAGCGGGAACAATGAGCAGTTCTTC. The chain recombines TRBV10-1 with TRBJ2-1; 10 bases match TRBD2. The germline CDR1 and CDR2 sequences are WNHNN and SYGVQD (reference sequence). The CDR3 has 14 residues. V was clipped by 4 bases and J by 5 bases; unmatched bases: 2.

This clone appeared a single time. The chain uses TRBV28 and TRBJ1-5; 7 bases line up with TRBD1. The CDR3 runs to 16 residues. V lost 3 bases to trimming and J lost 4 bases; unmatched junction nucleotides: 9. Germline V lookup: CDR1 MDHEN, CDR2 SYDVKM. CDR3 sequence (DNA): TGTGCCAGCAGTTTCCGGACAGGATTGCCAAATCAGCCCCAGCATTTT. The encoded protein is CASSFRTGLPNQPQHF.

For the CDR3, the DNA is TGTGCCTGGAGCAGCGGGAACATTCAGTACTTC. Protein sequence: CAWSSGNIQYF. V and J are TRBV30 and TRBJ2-4, with D possibly being TRBD2 (6 bases). The CDR3 spans 11 residues. CDR1 is GTSNPN and CDR2 is SVGIG in the germline V gene (reference sequence). Trimming left V 3 bases short and J 7 bases short, with 7 bases between.

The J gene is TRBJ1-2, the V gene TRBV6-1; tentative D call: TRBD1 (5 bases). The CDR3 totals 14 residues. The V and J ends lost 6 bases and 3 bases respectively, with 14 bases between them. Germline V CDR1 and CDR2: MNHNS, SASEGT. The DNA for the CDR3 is TGTGCCAGCAGCCAGGACACAGCCCACTATGGCTACACCTTC. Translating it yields CASSQDTAHYGYTF.

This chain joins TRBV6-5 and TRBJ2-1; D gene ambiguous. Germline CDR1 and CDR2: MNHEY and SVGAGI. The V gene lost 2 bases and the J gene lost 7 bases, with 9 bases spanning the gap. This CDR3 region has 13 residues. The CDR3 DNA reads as TGTGCCAGCAGTTACACACAAGGGAATGAGCAGTTCTTC. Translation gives CASSYTQGNEQFF.

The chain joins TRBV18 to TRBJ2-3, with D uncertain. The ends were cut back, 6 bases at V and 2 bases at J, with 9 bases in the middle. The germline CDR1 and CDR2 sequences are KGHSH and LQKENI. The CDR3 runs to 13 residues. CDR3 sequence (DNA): TGTGCCAGCTCTACGGGCGTCACAGATACGCAGTATTTT. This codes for CASSTGVTDTQYF.

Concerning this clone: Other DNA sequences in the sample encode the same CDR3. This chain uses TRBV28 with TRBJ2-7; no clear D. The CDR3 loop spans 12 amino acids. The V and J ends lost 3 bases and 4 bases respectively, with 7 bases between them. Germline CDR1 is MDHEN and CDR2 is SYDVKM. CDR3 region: CASSFPFYEQYF. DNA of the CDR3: TGTGCCAGCAGTTTTCCGTTTTACGAGCAGTACTTC.

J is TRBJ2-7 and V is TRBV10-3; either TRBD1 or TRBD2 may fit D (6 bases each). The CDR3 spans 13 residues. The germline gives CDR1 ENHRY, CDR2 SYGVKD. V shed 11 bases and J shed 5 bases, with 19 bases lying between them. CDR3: CAVGDSRTDEQYF. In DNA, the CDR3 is TGTGCCGTGGGGGACTCGCGGACAGACGAGCAGTACTTC.

CDR3 residues: CASSRYMGARQPQHF. The DNA for the CDR3 is TGTGCCAGCTCACGGTATATGGGGGCGCGTCAGCCCCAGCATTTT. This chain links TRBV18 with TRBJ1-5, with D maybe TRBD1 (6 bases). Germline CDR1 reads KGHSH; CDR2 reads LQKENI. V lost 4 bases to trimming and J lost 6 bases, with 16 bases between them. The CDR3 sequence is 15 residues long.

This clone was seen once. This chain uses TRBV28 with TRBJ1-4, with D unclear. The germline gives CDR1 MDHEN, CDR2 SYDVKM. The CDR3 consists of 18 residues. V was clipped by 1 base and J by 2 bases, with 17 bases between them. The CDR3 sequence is CASSLSTGFGLTNEKLFF. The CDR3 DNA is TGTGCCAGCAGTTTATCGACTGGGTTTGGGCTGACTAATGAAAAACTGTTTTTT.

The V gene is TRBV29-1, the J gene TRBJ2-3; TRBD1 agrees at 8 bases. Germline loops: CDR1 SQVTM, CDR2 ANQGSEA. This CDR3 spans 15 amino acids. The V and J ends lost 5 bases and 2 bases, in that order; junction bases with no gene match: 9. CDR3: CSVPLGQAATDTQYF. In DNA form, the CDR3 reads TGCAGCGTTCCCCTGGGACAGGCCGCCACAGATACGCAGTATTTT.

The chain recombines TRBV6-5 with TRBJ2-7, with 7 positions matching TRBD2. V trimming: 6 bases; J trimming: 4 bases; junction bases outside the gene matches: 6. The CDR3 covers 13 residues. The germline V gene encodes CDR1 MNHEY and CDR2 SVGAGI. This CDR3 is CASSRDYQYEQYF. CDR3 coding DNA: TGTGCCAGCAGCCGGGACTACCAATACGAGCAGTACTTC.

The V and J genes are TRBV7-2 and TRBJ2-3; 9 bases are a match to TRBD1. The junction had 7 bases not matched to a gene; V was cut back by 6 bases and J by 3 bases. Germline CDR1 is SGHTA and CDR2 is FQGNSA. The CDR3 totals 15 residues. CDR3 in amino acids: CASSTTGQGTDTQYF. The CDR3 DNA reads TGTGCCAGCAGTACCACGGGACAGGGAACAGATACGCAGTATTTT.

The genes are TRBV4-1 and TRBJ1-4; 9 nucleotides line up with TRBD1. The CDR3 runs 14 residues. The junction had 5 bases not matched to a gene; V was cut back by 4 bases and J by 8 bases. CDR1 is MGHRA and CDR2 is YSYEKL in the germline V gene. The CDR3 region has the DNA TGCGCCAGCAGCCCACAGGGGGCATTGGAAAAACTGTTTTTT. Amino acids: CASSPQGALEKLFF.

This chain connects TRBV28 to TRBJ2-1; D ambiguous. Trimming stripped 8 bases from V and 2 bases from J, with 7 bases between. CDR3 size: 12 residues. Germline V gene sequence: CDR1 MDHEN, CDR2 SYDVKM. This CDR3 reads CASGIPYNEQFF. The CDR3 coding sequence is TGTGCCAGCGGGATTCCCTACAATGAGCAGTTCTTC.

DNA for the CDR3: TGTGCCAGCAGCTTACGAGACGGGTTGGGCGAGCAGTACTTC. Protein: CASSLRDGLGEQYF. The rearrangement joins TRBV7-7 to TRBJ2-7; D gene unclear. The CDR3 runs 14 residues. Germline assignment: CDR1 SSHAT and CDR2 FNYEAQ (reference sequence). Trimming stripped 2 bases from V and 6 bases from J, with 14 bases between.

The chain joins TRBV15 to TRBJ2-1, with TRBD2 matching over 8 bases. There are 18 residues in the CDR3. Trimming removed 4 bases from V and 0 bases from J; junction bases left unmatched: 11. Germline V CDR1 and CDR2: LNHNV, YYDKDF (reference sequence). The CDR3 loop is CATSTGGLAGRSYNEQFF. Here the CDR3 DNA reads TGTGCCACCAGCACCGGTGGTTTAGCGGGGCGCTCCTACAATGAGCAGTTCTTC.

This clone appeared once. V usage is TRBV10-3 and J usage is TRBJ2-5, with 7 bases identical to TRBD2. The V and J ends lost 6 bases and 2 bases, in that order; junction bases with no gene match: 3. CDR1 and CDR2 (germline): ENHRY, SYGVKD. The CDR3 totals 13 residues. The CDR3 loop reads CAIRRTSQETQYF. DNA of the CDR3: TGTGCCATCAGAAGGACTAGTCAAGAGACCCAGTACTTC.